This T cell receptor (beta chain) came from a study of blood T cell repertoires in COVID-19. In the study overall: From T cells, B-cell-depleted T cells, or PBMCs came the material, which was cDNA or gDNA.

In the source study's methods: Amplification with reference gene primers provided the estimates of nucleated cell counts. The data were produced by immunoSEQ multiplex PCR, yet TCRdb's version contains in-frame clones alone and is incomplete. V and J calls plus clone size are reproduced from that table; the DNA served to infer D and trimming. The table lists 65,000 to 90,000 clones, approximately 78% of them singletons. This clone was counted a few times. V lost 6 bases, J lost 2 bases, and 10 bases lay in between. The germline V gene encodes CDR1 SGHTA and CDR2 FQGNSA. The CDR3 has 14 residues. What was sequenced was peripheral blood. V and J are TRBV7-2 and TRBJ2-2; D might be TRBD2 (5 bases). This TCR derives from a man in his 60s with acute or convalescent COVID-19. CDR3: CASSPASNTGELFF. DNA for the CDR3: TGTGCCAGCAGTCCAGCTAGCAACACCGGGGAGCTGTTTTTT.